This T cell receptor beta chain was observed in a study of tumor-infiltrating lymphocytes in primary liver carcinoma. Taking about 18-30 mg of unsorted bulk tissue, the authors co-extracted RNA and DNA. From around 500 ng total RNA, TCR beta cDNA was generated with a primer in the constant region. Three rounds of nested multiplex PCR with slightly modified ARM-PCR produced TCR beta libraries. TCRdb recomputed calls from the multiplex PCR reads with MiXCR, one row per CDR3 protein. The sample consists of tens of thousands of distinct CDR3 sequences, less than 75% of them appearing once. The TCR originated in a man aged 35 to 55 with primary liver carcinoma and hepatitis B virus infection. The specimen was liver tumor tissue from sampling region 2. The subset: tumor region T2, inferior pole.

This chain's CDR3 is CASSVVASGTYEQYF. The CDR3 DNA reads as TGTGCCAGCAGTGTTGTTGCGTCTGGTACCTACGAGCAGTACTTC. The chain joins TRBV2 to TRBJ2-7; D unresolved. There are 15 residues in the CDR3. V was pared by 4 bases and J by 2 bases, with 15 bases between. Germline CDR1 is SNHLY and CDR2 is FYNNEI.